This TCR beta chain was sequenced in a study of T-cell reconstitution after alpha-beta-depleted transplantation in children (dated by TCRdb to about 2016). Turning to the overall study: The study quantitatively tracked T-cell immune reconstitution after TCRalphabeta/CD19-depleted allogeneic hematopoietic cell transplantation in children using TCR repertoire profiling.

Ten or more counts support this clonotype. This clone's antigen is unknown. Nothing much larger sits one base from this clone, and base qualities are not available. Library construction relied on PCR. Data came from an Illumina HiSeq 2500. TCR libraries were prepared with molecular barcoding, using unique molecular identifiers to normalize TCRbeta repertoire quantification. TCRdb took the public reads, trimmed them with fastp at Q25, ran MiXCR for clone calling and kept in-frame beta chains. Merged by CDR3 protein, the rows form single entries marked with the most common genes and DNA. The sample has 610,000 or so distinct CDR3 sequences on record, over 25% of them singletons. The ten most abundant clones make up 35% to 40% of the sample. What the authors observed across the whole study: In some patients, high TCRbeta diversity at day 60 was attributed to recipient T cells and intrathymic progenitors that had survived conditioning. The apparently early alphabetaT-cell count recovery about two months after transplant was reportedly dependent on only several hundred rapidly expanded clones derived from non-depleted graft cells. Over the following months the frequencies of hyperexpanded clones went down, and after one year T-cell counts and TCRbeta diversity were mostly credited to newly produced T cells.

This specimen's treatment or condition label, interpreted: allogeneic hematopoietic cell transplantation with graft depleted of TCRalphabeta T cells and CD19 B cells. TCRalphabeta/CD19-depleted allogeneic hematopoietic cell grafts were given to the transplant recipients, all of whom were children. Counted from cysteine to phenylalanine, this CDR3 has 11 amino acids. The only DNA kept is the CDR3, 33 bases in frame from the first base. The germline V gene gives CDR1 as WSHSY and CDR2 as SAAADI. V and J lose 2 bases and 13 bases, and a span of 9 bases separates them. The TCR was taken from a boy in the first two years of life with Wiskott-Aldrich syndrome, due to receive a stem cell transplant. The sample here was PBMCs, taken before TCRalphabeta/CD19-depleted stem cell transplant. This receptor chain uses TRBV10-2 and TRBJ2-1, with the D gene tentatively TRBD1 or TRBD2, based on 5 matching bases in each. The base sequence is TGCGCCAGCAGTGAGAGGGGAGCACAGTTCTTC. This is translated as CASSERGAQFF.